This T cell receptor (beta chain) was sequenced for a study of blood T cells in healthy people across ages. The study's findings and limits: Unsorted PBMCs blocked a conclusive comparison of naive and antigen-experienced cells.

With 2 bases removed from V and 3 bases from J, the gap between germline ends came to 13 bases. Germline V lookup: CDR1 MNHNS, CDR2 SASEGT. The CDR3 spans 15 residues. Concerning this clonotype itself: What it binds is unknown.

A second PCR of 7 to 11 cycles used a sample-barcoded 5' primer and a J-beta primer mix. One entry per CDR3 protein results from TCRdb running MiXCR on the 5' RACE reads. The data show roughly 1,500,000 distinct CDR3 sequences, almost 35% seen once. The clonotype comes from a woman in her twenties or thirties in good health. Material: blood. The rearrangement uses TRBV6-1 and TRBJ1-1, with D perhaps TRBD1 (5 bases). The CDR3 reads CASSEWGLGDTEAFF. CDR3 sequence (DNA): TGTGCCAGCAGTGAATGGGGGTTAGGGGACACTGAAGCTTTCTTT.